The rows below give T cell receptor beta chains drawn from one sample of a study of early T cells in non-severe SARS-CoV-2 infection. One entry per CDR3 protein results from TCRdb running MiXCR on the 5' RACE reads. The sample gives more than 20,000 distinct CDR3 sequences, 5.7% of which show up once; more than 14% is in the top ten. Sequencing was performed on whole blood, taken at baseline. All receptors come from an adult who was a healthcare worker with PCR-confirmed SARS-CoV-2 infection or an uninfected control (not recorded which). Both conserved end residues are part of each CDR3. D genes are given only for firm matches. Part of the rows lack a size; the others show once, few, many or a class for expanded clones.

j_call | d_call | clone_size | v_call | cdr3_aa | cdr3_nt
TRBJ2-7 | - | many | TRBV2 | CASNRDQYEQYF | TGTGCCAGCAATCGGGATCAGTACGAGCAGTACTTC
TRBJ2-1 | TRBD2 | many | TRBV20-1 | CSARPGGDYNEQFF | TGCAGTGCTCGCCCGGGGGGGGACTACAATGAGCAGTTCTTC
TRBJ1-6 | - | few | TRBV12-3/TRBV12-4 | CASSLGQGIHNSPLHF | TGTGCCAGCAGTTTGGGCCAGGGGATCCATAATTCACCCCTCCACTTT
TRBJ2-2 | - | many | TRBV2 | CARAWDRANTGELFF | TGTGCCAGGGCCTGGGACCGCGCGAACACCGGGGAGCTGTTTTTT
TRBJ1-1 | - | many | TRBV20-1 | CSAIPGFSEAFF | TGCAGTGCCATTCCGGGTTTCTCTGAAGCTTTCTTT
TRBJ2-7 | - | many | TRBV6-5 | CASSGTSSYEQYF | TGTGCCAGCTCCGGGACATCGAGCTACGAGCAGTACTTC
TRBJ1-3 | - | many | TRBV10-3 | CAISEGATSGNTIYF | TGTGCCATCAGTGAGGGGGCCACCTCTGGAAACACCATATATTTT
TRBJ1-2 | - | - | TRBV19 | CASSPAGNLRTYGYTF | TGTGCCAGTAGTCCGGCAGGTAATCTCCGAACCTATGGCTACACCTTC
TRBJ1-6 | - | - | TRBV7-2 | CASSLQVDGSPLHF | TGTGCCAGCAGCTTACAGGTGGATGGATCACCCCTCCACTTT
TRBJ2-1 | - | - | TRBV12-3/TRBV12-4 | CASSPRVNEQFF | TGTGCCAGCAGTCCCAGGGTGAATGAGCAGTTCTTC
TRBJ2-7 | - | - | TRBV28 | CASSLVGYEQYF | TGTGCCAGCAGTTTAGTAGGTTACGAGCAGTACTTC
TRBJ1-5 | TRBD1 | few | TRBV18 | CASSGTGDQPQHF | TGTGCCAGCTCAGGGACAGGAGATCAGCCCCAGCATTTT
TRBJ1-1 | - | many | TRBV25-1 | CASSVTPNTEAFF | TGTGCCAGCAGTGTTACACCGAACACTGAAGCTTTCTTT
TRBJ2-1 | TRBD1 | medium-sized | TRBV27 | CASSLSPGQGANEQFF | TGTGCCAGCAGTTTATCCCCGGGACAGGGGGCAAATGAGCAGTTCTTC
TRBJ1-4 | - | many | TRBV20-1 | CSARDPQEINEKLFF | TGCAGTGCTAGAGACCCACAGGAAATTAATGAAAAACTGTTTTTT
TRBJ1-1 | TRBD1 | few | TRBV6-2/TRBV6-3 | CASSSQGNGKNTEAFF | TGTGCCAGCAGTTCACAGGGGAACGGGAAAAACACTGAAGCTTTCTTT
TRBJ2-3 | TRBD1 | many | TRBV11-2 | CASSLVGQGFSTDTQYF | TGTGCCAGCAGCTTAGTAGGACAGGGGTTTAGCACAGATACGCAGTATTTT
TRBJ2-7 | - | few | TRBV29-1 | CSVDYRSPYEQYF | TGCAGCGTTGACTACAGGTCACCCTACGAGCAGTACTTC
TRBJ1-2 | - | many | TRBV6-2/TRBV6-3 | CASNSGGGYTF | TGTGCCAGCAATAGCGGCGGTGGCTACACCTTC
TRBJ1-2 | - | - | TRBV5-4 | CASSLAGSPPGYTF | TGTGCCAGCAGCTTGGCGGGCAGCCCCCCGGGGTACACCTTC
TRBJ1-2 | - | - | TRBV7-9 | CASSPGRNYGYTF | TGTGCCAGCAGCCCAGGCCGGAACTATGGCTACACCTTC